These 8 T cell receptor beta chains share one sample of origin, sequenced in a study of blood T cell repertoires in COVID-19. Libraries were prepared by immunoSEQ multiplex PCR; TCRdb keeps only in-frame clonotypes and omits some of them. The sample carries under 250,000 clones, approximately 88% recorded once. The specimen was PBMCs or T cells enriched from blood (not recorded which). Receptor source: a woman aged 40-49 years who had been exposed to COVID-19.

This chain connects TRBV7-6 to TRBJ1-6; 10 bases are a match to TRBD1. The CDR3 is 15 residues long. With V trimmed by 5 bases and J by 7 bases, 5 bases remained unmatched. Per germline, CDR1 SGHVS and CDR2 FNYEAQ. The CDR3 spells CASSAPGQGNSPLHF. CDR3 DNA sequence: TGTGCCAGCAGCGCACCGGGACAGGGGAATTCACCCCTCCACTTT. Variable domain in full (rest from reference TRBV7-6 and TRBJ1-6): GAGVSQSPRYKVTKRGQDVALRCDPISGHVSLYWYRQALGQGPEFLTYFNYEAQQDKSGLPNDRFSAERPEGSISTLTIQRTEQRDSAMYRCASSAPGQGNSPLHFGNGTRLTVT.

The CDR3 nucleotides read TGTGCCACCAGTGATTTGAGGGGTCCAAACTATGGCTACACCTTC. Translation: CATSDLRGPNYGYTF. The rearrangement uses TRBV24-1 and TRBJ1-2; the D gene is possibly TRBD1 (5 bases). The CDR3 consists of 15 residues. Germline CDR1 KGHDR, CDR2 SFDVKD. Trimming took 0 bases from V and 2 from J, leaving 9 bases between them.

The CDR3 here is CASSHRQGGEQYV. The CDR3 bases are TGTGCCAGCAGCCATCGACAGGGAGGCGAGCAGTACGTC. The chain is built from TRBV12-3 or TRBV12-4 and TRBJ2-7, with D tentatively TRBD1 (7 bases). The CDR3 consists of 13 residues. Trimming removed 6 bases at V and 6 bases at J, with 15 bases between.

The CDR3 sequence: CASSLGEQGGYTF. CDR3 in DNA: TGTGCCAGCAGCTTGGGCGAGCAAGGTGGCTACACCTTC. The chain uses TRBV7-8 and TRBJ1-2; D not certain. V lost 3 bases, J lost 7 bases, and 12 bases lay in between. Looked up from germline, CDR1 is SGHVS and CDR2 is FQNEAQ. The CDR3 totals 13 residues.

The chain combines TRBV2 with TRBJ2-3; maybe TRBD2 (6 bases). The CDR3 is made up of 14 amino acids. Germline CDR1 SNHLY, CDR2 FYNNEI. Trimming shortened V by 6 bases and J by 3 bases, and 13 bases separated the two germline ends. CDR3 coding DNA: TGTGCCAGCAGGATCCGGAGGGAAACAGATACGCAGTATTTT. Protein sequence: CASRIRRETDTQYF.

As to this clone: An end of the junction differs from the germline gene, which may be a read error. The chain links TRBV28 to TRBJ1-3; no firm D call. The CDR3 has 15 amino acids. The germline V gene has CDR1 MDHEN and CDR2 SYDVKM. In nucleotides, the CDR3 is TGTGCCAGCAGTGCAAACCAGACACCGGGAAGCACCATATATTTT. It codes for CASSANQTPGSTIYF.

V usage is TRBV11-3 and J usage is TRBJ2-7; 11 bases map to TRBD2. This CDR3 spans 15 amino acids. Trimming at V came to 2 bases and at J to 3 bases, leaving 3 bases not matched to a gene. Germline V CDR1 and CDR2: SGHNT, YENEEA. Here the CDR3 reads CASSLSGTSGYEQYV. The CDR3 coding sequence is TGTGCCAGCAGCTTATCCGGGACTAGCGGCTACGAGCAGTACGTC.

The chain links TRBV27 to TRBJ2-2; maybe TRBD1 (5 bases). The V end was cut by 1 base, the J end by 1 base, with 16 bases between. This CDR3 spans 18 amino acids. Germline CDR1 is MNHEY and CDR2 is SMNVEV (reference sequence). The CDR3 is CASSLWFWGRVNTGELFF. The CDR3 coding sequence is TGTGCCAGCAGTTTATGGTTCTGGGGCAGGGTGAACACCGGGGAGCTGTTTTTT.